These 27 T cell receptor beta chains originate from one sample sequenced in a study of T cell repertoires in cytomegalovirus infection. TCRdb passed the reads through MiXCR, listing each CDR3 protein once. The table has 700,000 to 850,000 distinct CDR3 sequences, 32% seen once. Their recognized antigens are unknown. The material sequenced was cultured CD8+ T cells from PBMCs, taken from culture after CMV antigen stimulation. Receptors were obtained from a human donor in good health (CMV status not recorded). Some clones in this sample may be carry-over from other donors' samples.

The V and J genes are TRBV27 and TRBJ2-5; D gene unclear. V gave up 4 bases and J gave up 3 bases, with 12 bases separating them. This CDR3 has 14 amino acids. Germline V gives CDR1 MNHEY, CDR2 SMNVEV (reference sequence). This CDR3 reads CASSSCRWEETQYF. Written as DNA, the CDR3 is TGTGCCAGCAGTTCCTGTAGATGGGAAGAGACCCAGTACTTC.

The chain carries TRBV3-1 and TRBJ1-2; 8 nucleotides match TRBD1. V lost 3 bases and J lost 2; bases outside the gene matches: 5. CDR3 length: 15 residues. Germline lookup yields CDR1 LGHDT and CDR2 YNNKEL (reference sequence). CDR3 residues: CASSHQGARNYGYTF. CDR3 DNA sequence: TGTGCCAGCAGCCACCAGGGGGCTCGGAACTATGGCTACACCTTC.

This clonotype occurred a few times. The chain is built from TRBV5-6 and TRBJ1-2; perhaps TRBD1 as D (6 bases). V gave up 1 base and J gave up 0 bases, with 28 bases separating them. The CDR3 has 21 amino acids. Germline assignment: CDR1 SGHDT and CDR2 YYEEEE. The CDR3 reads CASSLSPYETGPTSANYGYTF. The CDR3 bases are TGTGCCAGCAGCTTGTCCCCTTACGAGACAGGTCCCACCTCAGCTAACTATGGCTACACCTTC.

This clonotype was counted between two and nine times. The J gene is TRBJ2-1, the V gene TRBV11-3; D is possibly TRBD2 (7 bases). Trimming took off 6 bases at V and 4 bases at J, with 16 bases between the two ends. Germline V gene lookup returns CDR1 SGHNT and CDR2 YENEEA. The CDR3 runs to 15 residues. CDR3 bases: TGTGCCAGCAGTGAACCTGCGGGGGCGTACAATGAGCAGTTCTTC. This sequence encodes CASSEPAGAYNEQFF. The full variable domain, its missing parts supplied by reference TRBV11-3 and TRBJ2-1, is EAGVVQSPRYKIIEKKQPVAFWCNPISGHNTLYWYLQNLGQGPELLIRYENEEAVDDSQLPKDRFSAERLKGVDSTLKIQPAELGDSAVYLCASSEPAGAYNEQFFGPGTRLTVL.

This sequence joins TRBV9 and TRBJ2-1, with D unresolved. The ends were cut back, 6 bases at V and 2 bases at J, with 15 bases in the middle. This CDR3 is built from 15 residues. Germline CDR1 and CDR2: SGDLS and YYNGEE. CDR3 residues: CASNSYGRTYNEQFF. The CDR3 bases are TGTGCCAGCAACTCTTATGGGCGGACCTACAATGAGCAGTTCTTC.

The chain recombines TRBV29-1 with TRBJ1-1; D gene unclear. V was pared by 4 bases and J by 1 base, with 7 bases between. The CDR3 covers 12 residues. Germline loops: CDR1 SQVTM, CDR2 ANQGSEA. For the CDR3, the DNA is TGCAGCGTTGTCCCCGAGAACACTGAAGCTTTCTTT. This translates into CSVVPENTEAFF.

This clonotype has a handful of counts. V and J are TRBV5-4 and TRBJ2-5; 9 bases align to TRBD2. The junction had 5 bases not matched to a gene; V was cut back by 3 bases and J by 5 bases. This CDR3 has 14 amino acids. CDR1 SGHNT and CDR2 YYREEE come from the germline V gene (reference sequence). CDR3 amino acids: CASSYSSGEETQYF. The CDR3 coding sequence is TGTGCCAGCAGCTACTCTAGCGGGGAGGAGACCCAGTACTTC.

This clonotype appeared a few times. In DNA form, the CDR3 reads TGTGCCAGCAGTTATGGACGGCCCCAAGAGACCCAGTACTTC. Its translation is CASSYGRPQETQYF. The rearrangement links TRBV5-6 to TRBJ2-5; D gene ambiguous. The length of the CDR3 is 14 residues. CDR1 is SGHDT and CDR2 is YYEEEE in the germline V gene. V dropped 5 bases and J dropped 1 base, with 12 bases sitting between them.

This clonotype was picked up a small number of times. V usage is TRBV5-1 and J usage is TRBJ2-3; D is uncertain. Germline V gives CDR1 SGHRS, CDR2 YFSETQ. CDR3 length: 14 amino acids. V lost 2 bases to trimming and J lost 1 base, with 8 bases between them. CDR3 DNA: TGCGCCAGCAGCTTAGGAGAGGGCACAGATACGCAGTATTTT. Translating it yields CASSLGEGTDTQYF.

The chain has TRBV12-3 or TRBV12-4 and TRBJ2-5, with D perhaps matching TRBD1 (5 bases). The CDR3 has 15 residues. V shed 3 bases and J shed 5 bases, with 16 bases lying between them. The CDR3 reads CASSFGWQGLETQYF. The DNA for the CDR3 is TGTGCCAGCAGTTTTGGTTGGCAGGGATTGGAGACCCAGTACTTC.

This rearrangement joins TRBV2 to TRBJ2-7, with TRBD1 as a possible D gene (6 bases). Germline V gives CDR1 SNHLY, CDR2 FYNNEI. The V end was cut by 7 bases, the J end by 2 bases, with 15 bases between. This CDR3 has 14 amino acids. This chain's CDR3 is CASTEGRGPYEQYF. In nucleotides, the CDR3 is TGTGCCAGCACCGAAGGCAGGGGACCCTACGAGCAGTACTTC.

This clonotype was detected only a few times. The V gene is TRBV20-1, the J gene TRBJ2-1, with 9 bases aligning to TRBD2. The germline gives CDR1 DFQATT, CDR2 SNEGSKA (reference sequence). CDR3 length: 19 amino acids. V shed 0 bases, J shed 0 bases, and the junction held 12 bases outside the gene matches. The CDR3 coding sequence is TGCAGTGCTAGAGATCCCCTAAGCGGGGGGCCTAGCTCCTACAATGAGCAGTTCTTC. This sequence encodes CSARDPLSGGPSSYNEQFF.

This sequence joins TRBV29-1 and TRBJ1-2; 7 nucleotides agree with TRBD1. Germline V gives CDR1 SQVTM, CDR2 ANQGSEA. The CDR3 runs to 12 residues. Trimming at V came to 7 bases and at J to 2 bases, leaving 4 bases not matched to a gene. This chain's CDR3 is CSATGDNYGYTF. For the CDR3, the DNA is TGCAGCGCTACAGGGGACAACTATGGCTACACCTTC.

This clonotype was observed a few times. The chain uses TRBV6-2 or TRBV6-3 and TRBJ2-5; D gene unclear. The germline CDR1 and CDR2 sequences are MNHEY and SVGEGT. The CDR3 totals 12 residues. V lost 6 bases, J lost 5 bases, and 10 bases lay in between. The CDR3 sequence is CASSFDRETQYF. The CDR3 nucleotides are TGTGCCAGCAGCTTCGACCGGGAGACCCAGTACTTC.

This sequence joins TRBV6-5 and TRBJ1-5; D unresolved. The V and J ends lost 4 bases and 3 bases respectively, with 13 bases between them. The length of the CDR3 is 15 residues. Germline lookup yields CDR1 MNHEY and CDR2 SVGAGI. The CDR3 DNA reads TGTGCCAGCAGTTTCAACAGTGACCACAATCAGCCCCAGCATTTT. Amino acids: CASSFNSDHNQPQHF.

This clonotype showed up just a few times. The chain recombines TRBV27 with TRBJ2-7; 8 bases fit TRBD2. V lost 5 bases to trimming and J lost 2 bases; unmatched junction nucleotides: 2. Germline V gene lookup returns CDR1 MNHEY and CDR2 SMNVEV (reference sequence). The CDR3 length is 13 residues. The CDR3 loop is CASSRGGAYEQYF. Written as DNA, the CDR3 is TGTGCCAGCAGTCGGGGGGGGGCCTACGAGCAGTACTTC.

V gene TRBV9 combines with J gene TRBJ2-3; TRBD2 matches 9 bases. CDR3 size: 16 residues. CDR1 is SGDLS and CDR2 is YYNGEE in the germline V gene. J gave up 3 bases and V 0 bases, and 5 bases lay outside the gene matches. CDR3 region: CASSVVPSGVTDTQYF. The CDR3 DNA sequence: TGTGCCAGCAGCGTAGTTCCTAGCGGGGTAACAGATACGCAGTATTTT.

The sample holds many counts of this clonotype. This chain joins TRBV7-6 and TRBJ2-3; D is ambiguous. The CDR3 is made up of 15 amino acids. V was clipped by 5 bases and J by 0 bases, with 12 bases between them. The germline V gene has CDR1 SGHVS and CDR2 FNYEAQ. Written as DNA, the CDR3 is TGTGCCAGCAGCCCCCAAAGTTCTAGCACAGATACGCAGTATTTT. This translates into CASSPQSSSTDTQYF.

V is TRBV6-5 and J is TRBJ2-6, with 7 bases aligning to TRBD2. CDR3 length equals 14 residues. V gave up 6 bases and J gave up 4 bases; unmatched junction bases: 3. Per germline, CDR1 MNHEY and CDR2 SVGAGI. As DNA, the CDR3 is TGTGCCAGCAGCCGGGGGGTAGGGGCCAACGTCCTGACTTTC. Encoded protein: CASSRGVGANVLTF.

V is TRBV12-3 or TRBV12-4 and J is TRBJ2-7; 10 bases align to TRBD1. The CDR3 covers 13 residues. Trimming removed 4 bases from V and 6 bases from J; junction bases left unmatched: 3. DNA of the CDR3: TGTGCCAGCAGTTCGGGACAGGGGTTCGAGCAGTACTTC. Protein product: CASSSGQGFEQYF.

The sample holds many counts of this clonotype. The chain recombines TRBV11-2 with TRBJ2-2, with 9 bases matching TRBD2. With 1 base clipped from V and 1 base from J, the junction kept 7 bases outside the gene matches. This CDR3 region has 18 residues. Per germline, CDR1 SGHAT and CDR2 FQNNGV. CDR3 in amino acids: CASSLGWWTSENTGELFF. In DNA form, the CDR3 reads TGTGCCAGCAGCTTAGGGTGGTGGACTAGCGAGAACACCGGGGAGCTGTTTTTT. The full variable domain, with the rest looked up from reference TRBV11-2 and TRBJ2-2, is EAGVAQSPRYKIIEKRQSVAFWCNPISGHATLYWYQQILGQGPKLLIQFQNNGVVDDSQLPKDRFSAERLKGVDSTLKIQPAKLEDSAVYLCASSLGWWTSENTGELFFGEGSRLTVL.

The V call is TRBV27, the J call TRBJ1-6; D may be TRBD1 (5 bases). Trimming pared 2 bases from V and 8 bases from J, leaving 10 bases between. Germline CDR1 MNHEY, CDR2 SMNVEV (reference sequence). CDR3 length equals 14 residues. The CDR3 sequence: CASSLGVGHSPLHF. The CDR3 DNA reads TGTGCCAGCAGTTTAGGAGTGGGGCATTCACCCCTCCACTTT.

The chain couples TRBV7-9 to TRBJ1-5, with a weak D call TRBD1 (5 bases). The CDR3 totals 14 residues. V lost 3 bases and J 9 bases, leaving 15 bases between the germline ends. Per the germline V gene, CDR1 is SEHNR and CDR2 is FQNEAQ (reference sequence). The CDR3 DNA sequence: TGTGCCAGCAGCTTGACAGACGGCCGCGGGCCCCAGCATTTT. It specifies CASSLTDGRGPQHF.

The genes are TRBV12-3 or TRBV12-4 and TRBJ2-5, with 8 positions matching TRBD1. V lost 6 bases and J lost 4; bases outside the gene matches: 7. The CDR3 is made up of 14 amino acids. The CDR3 loop reads CASSPIDRGETQYF. The CDR3 nucleotides are TGTGCCAGCAGCCCGATCGACAGGGGAGAGACCCAGTACTTC.

This clonotype occurred a few times. This sequence joins TRBV6-5 and TRBJ2-2; D is perhaps TRBD2 (6 bases). V lost 2 bases and J lost 1, with 11 bases in between. Germline V gene data show CDR1 as MNHEY and CDR2 as SVGAGI. This CDR3 has 16 amino acids. CDR3 protein: CASSYRRDLNTGELFF. The CDR3 DNA follows: TGTGCCAGCAGTTACCGGCGGGACCTGAACACCGGGGAGCTGTTTTTT.

This clonotype has only a few counts. The gene calls are TRBV7-6 and TRBJ2-4; 8 nucleotides match TRBD2. CDR1 and CDR2 (germline): SGHVS, FNYEAQ. CDR3 length: 16 amino acids. The V and J ends lost 5 bases and 1 base, in that order; junction bases with no gene match: 7. In DNA form, the CDR3 reads TGTGCCAGCAGCGACGGGGGGGGGGCCGCCAAAAACATTCAGTACTTC. Translation: CASSDGGGAAKNIQYF.

At least ten counts were recorded for this clonotype. The chain joins TRBV7-8 to TRBJ1-4; D unclear. V lost 0 bases and J lost 6, with 8 bases in between. Germline V gene sequence: CDR1 SGHVS, CDR2 FQNEAQ. The CDR3 loop spans 14 amino acids. The CDR3 coding sequence is TGTGCCAGCAGCTTAGCGCGCAGTGATGAAAAACTGTTTTTT. Its protein is CASSLARSDEKLFF.